This T cell receptor beta chain was found in a study of cytomegalovirus exposure and HLA in healthy donors. Study-wide results and caveats: Reports indicated that the classifier achieved high specificity and sensitivity in diagnosing cytomegalovirus status. Later analysis identified over 15,000 TCR beta sequences associated with HLA alleles, using a false discovery rate threshold of 0.05.

This clone was seen a few times. The antigen is undetermined. PCR used 60 Vbeta primers and 13 Jbeta primers. Assay: immunoSEQ multiplex PCR; the TCRdb copy retains only in-frame clones and omits some. Among 90,000 to 150,000 clones listed, around 68% were seen once. In germline, CDR1 is MDHEN, CDR2 SYDVKM. V lost 6 bases, J lost 9 bases, and 17 bases lay in between. The CDR3 sequence is 13 residues long. The chain links TRBV28 to TRBJ2-5, with a possible D match to TRBD2 (5 bases). The receptor's source is a woman aged 50 to 60 in good health and CMV-seropositive. The sample comprised PBMCs. The CDR3 protein is CASRSDGEMAQYF. The CDR3 DNA reads as TGTGCCAGCAGATCCGACGGGGAAATGGCCCAGTACTTC.